This T cell receptor beta chain was documented in a study of shared clonotypes between healthy human individuals. The study, taken as a whole, reports: Only blood was sampled, and tissue TCR repertoires likely differ from blood ones.

In regard to this clone: Its antigen is unknown.

Genomic DNA from unsorted samples was obtained from around 93 million PBMCs (per sample). Samples underwent the assay at deep level. Here immunoSEQ multiplex PCR was the method, and the copy in TCRdb shows in-frame clones only, minus some. This sample has a few hundred thousand clones; just over 75% occur once, and the top ten carry more than 10%. The sequence was collected from a woman aged 40 to 55 in good health. Some clones in this sample may be carry-over from other donors' samples. Material for sequencing was PBMCs.

The CDR3 loop is CSVGRGEETQYF. CDR3 sequence (DNA): TGCAGCGTCGGTAGGGGGGAAGAGACCCAGTACTTC. The chain uses TRBV29-1 and TRBJ2-5; D is tentatively TRBD1 or TRBD2 (6 bases each). Trimming left V 6 bases short and J 3 bases short, with 11 bases between. There are 12 residues in the CDR3. Per germline, CDR1 SQVTM and CDR2 ANQGSEA.